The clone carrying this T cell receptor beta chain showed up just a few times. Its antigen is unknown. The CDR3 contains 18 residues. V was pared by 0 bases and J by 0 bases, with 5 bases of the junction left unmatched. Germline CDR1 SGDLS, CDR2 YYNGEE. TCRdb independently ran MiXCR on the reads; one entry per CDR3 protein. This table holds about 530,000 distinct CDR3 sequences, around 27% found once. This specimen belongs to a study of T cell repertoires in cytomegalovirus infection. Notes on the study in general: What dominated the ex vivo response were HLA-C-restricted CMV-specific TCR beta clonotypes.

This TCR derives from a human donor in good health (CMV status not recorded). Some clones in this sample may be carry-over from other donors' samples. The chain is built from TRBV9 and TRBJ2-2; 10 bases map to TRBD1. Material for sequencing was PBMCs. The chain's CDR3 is CASSVAGQGSTNTGELFF. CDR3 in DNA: TGTGCCAGCAGCGTAGCGGGACAGGGGAGTACGAACACCGGGGAGCTGTTTTTT. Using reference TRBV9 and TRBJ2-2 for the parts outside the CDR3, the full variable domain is DSGVTQTPKHLITATGQRVTLRCSPRSGDLSVYWYQQSLDQGLQFLIQYYNGEERAKGNILERFSAQQFPDLHSELNLSSLELGDSALYFCASSVAGQGSTNTGELFFGEGSRLTVL.